This T cell receptor (beta chain) originates from a study of spatial heterogeneity in lung cancer. Study at large: TCR and UMI combinations that were unique each appeared, on average, more than ten times in raw reads. Findings and limits, study-wide: Blood showed ubiquitous tumor TCRs more often at resection than at routine follow-up.

This clonotype was seen repeatedly, ten times or more. The target antigen is unknown. Documented time point: sample taken at primary tumor resection. Whole RNA came from tumor, nontumor lung or frozen PBMC and was sequenced without being sorted. TCRdb re-analysed the 5' RACE reads in MiXCR, keeping a single row per CDR3 protein. The sample contains fewer than 20,000 distinct CDR3 sequences, about a fifth of which appear only once. In germline, CDR1 is DFQATT, CDR2 SNEGSKA (reference sequence). The CDR3 runs to 14 residues. The V and J ends lost 0 bases and 4 bases, in that order; junction bases with no gene match: 6.

The sequence came from a female donor with early-stage non-small cell lung cancer. The chain joins TRBV20-1 to TRBJ2-7; 7 nucleotides agree with TRBD1. This material consisted of PBMCs, taken at surgery. The DNA for the CDR3 is TGCAGTGCTAGAGATCTAAGGGGGCGTTACGAGCAGTACTTC. This codes for CSARDLRGRYEQYF.